What follows are 21 T cell receptor beta chains derived from one specimen sequenced in a study of shared clonotypes between healthy human individuals. Assay used: immunoSEQ multiplex PCR; TCRdb lists only in-frame clones, some missing. The sample lists over a million clones; roughly 70% were seen once. The sample taken for sequencing was memory CD4+ T cells sorted from blood. The subset was: CD45RA-negative fraction. These receptors originate from a young man in good health.

The chain is built from TRBV5-6 and TRBJ1-2; D may be TRBD1 (6 bases). V was pared by 4 bases and J by 2 bases, with 15 bases between. The CDR3 has 15 residues. Germline loops: CDR1 SGHDT, CDR2 YYEEEE. CDR3: CASSLAGGRNYGYTF. The DNA for the CDR3 is TGTGCCAGCAGCCTGGCCGGGGGGCGGAACTATGGCTACACCTTC.

V gene TRBV28 combines with J gene TRBJ2-5, with 11 bases identical to TRBD2. CDR3 length: 15 residues. The V gene's germline CDR1 is MDHEN and CDR2 SYDVKM. V lost 5 bases, J lost 9 bases, and 11 bases stayed unmatched. In nucleotides, the CDR3 is TGTGCCAGCAGTCCAGCTAGCGGGGGGCTAAGGGCCCAGTACTTC. Encoded protein: CASSPASGGLRAQYF.

In its sample, this clone was seen a few times. This chain connects TRBV11-2 to TRBJ2-7, with 10 bases fitting TRBD1. J was trimmed by 5 bases and V by 5 bases; bases with no gene match: 9. Germline CDR1 is SGHAT and CDR2 is FQNNGV. This CDR3 is built from 15 residues. As DNA, the CDR3 is TGTGCCAGCAGCCCTAGGGACAGGGGTGGGAACGAGCAGTACTTC. Translating it yields CASSPRDRGGNEQYF.

This sequence joins TRBV4-1 and TRBJ2-1; D remains unclear. In germline, CDR1 is MGHRA, CDR2 YSYEKL. The length of the CDR3 is 17 residues. Trimming shortened V by 2 bases and J by 0 bases, and 14 bases separated the two germline ends. CDR3: CASSQPDTLSSYNEQFF. In nucleotides, the CDR3 is TGCGCCAGCAGCCAACCCGACACTTTGAGCTCCTACAATGAGCAGTTCTTC.

This chain joins TRBV11-2 and TRBJ1-1; D possibly corresponds to TRBD1 (5 bases). Trimming pared 4 bases from V and 0 bases from J, leaving 9 bases between. Germline CDR1 SGHAT, CDR2 FQNNGV. This CDR3 is 14 amino acids long. CDR3: CASSSRVLNTEAFF. DNA of the CDR3: TGTGCCAGCAGCTCCAGGGTCTTGAACACTGAAGCTTTCTTT. The whole variable domain, remainder taken from reference TRBV11-2 and TRBJ1-1, is EAGVAQSPRYKIIEKRQSVAFWCNPISGHATLYWYQQILGQGPKLLIQFQNNGVVDDSQLPKDRFSAERLKGVDSTLKIQPAKLEDSAVYLCASSSRVLNTEAFFGQGTRLTVV.

This chain connects TRBV11-1 to TRBJ1-4, with TRBD1 matching over 8 bases. Germline V gene data show CDR1 as SGHAT and CDR2 as FQDESV (reference sequence). V gave up 6 bases and J gave up 5 bases; unmatched junction bases: 8. This CDR3 is built from 15 residues. The CDR3 DNA sequence: TGTGCCAGCAGGAAAACCGGGACAGGAAATGAAAAACTGTTTTTT. It translates to CASRKTGTGNEKLFF.

The chain combines TRBV6-1 with TRBJ2-7; D is perhaps TRBD1 (6 bases). The germline V gene has CDR1 MNHNS and CDR2 SASEGT. This CDR3 spans 14 amino acids. The ends were cut back, 6 bases at V and 3 bases at J, with 15 bases in the middle. The CDR3, as DNA: TGTGCCAGCAGAGGGGGATTCCCCTACTACGAGCAGTACTTC. Translating gives CASRGGFPYYEQYF.

This sequence joins TRBV29-1 and TRBJ2-7; D ambiguous. Per the germline V gene, CDR1 is SQVTM and CDR2 is ANQGSEA. The CDR3 extends over 13 amino acids. V dropped 8 bases and J dropped 2 bases, with 16 bases sitting between them. The CDR3 DNA follows: TGCAGCTTTTATACAGCAGCCACCTACGAGCAGTACTTC. The encoded protein is CSFYTAATYEQYF.

V is TRBV10-3 and J is TRBJ1-2; the D gene is possibly TRBD1 (6 bases). V dropped 3 bases and J dropped 3 bases, with 11 bases sitting between them. The germline CDR1 and CDR2 sequences are ENHRY and SYGVKD. The CDR3 totals 14 residues. CDR3 in amino acids: CAISEIGTYYGYTF. In DNA, the CDR3 is TGTGCCATCAGTGAAATCGGGACATACTATGGCTACACCTTC.

The CDR3 is CASRPYQGAQPQHF. The DNA for the CDR3 is TGTGCCAGCAGGCCCTACCAGGGGGCTCAGCCCCAGCATTTT. V is TRBV27 and J is TRBJ1-5, with 8 bases that match TRBD1. Per the germline V gene, CDR1 is MNHEY and CDR2 is SMNVEV (reference sequence). V was pared by 6 bases and J by 6 bases, with 7 bases of the junction left unmatched. The CDR3 runs to 14 residues.

The chain links TRBV14 to TRBJ1-2, with D unresolved. The CDR3 length is 13 residues. Germline V CDR1 and CDR2: SGHDN, FVKESK. V dropped 1 base and J dropped 14 bases, with 17 bases sitting between them. CDR3 amino acids: CASSQGLRREETF. The CDR3 nucleotides are TGTGCCAGCAGCCAAGGTCTTCGCCGAGAGGAGACCTTC.

There are a few counts of this clone. The gene calls are TRBV25-1 and TRBJ1-1; tentatively, D is TRBD1 (5 bases). Deletions cut 3 bases from V and 3 bases from J, with 14 bases between. This CDR3 comprises 15 residues. Germline V lookup: CDR1 MGHDK, CDR2 SYGVNS. CDR3 sequence reads: CASSELGVGHTEAFF. The CDR3 DNA is TGTGCCAGCAGTGAGTTGGGGGTCGGACACACTGAAGCTTTCTTT.

The chain has TRBV9 and TRBJ2-5; D is ambiguous. CDR3 length equals 14 residues. The V end lost 3 bases, the J end lost 4 bases, and 13 bases lay between the germline ends. From germline, CDR1 is SGDLS and CDR2 YYNGEE. CDR3 nucleotide sequence: TGTGCCAGCAGCGAGGGAAGGGATGCAGAGACCCAGTACTTC. The encoded protein is CASSEGRDAETQYF. The full variable domain, with the rest looked up from reference TRBV9 and TRBJ2-5, is DSGVTQTPKHLITATGQRVTLRCSPRSGDLSVYWYQQSLDQGLQFLIQYYNGEERAKGNILERFSAQQFPDLHSELNLSSLELGDSALYFCASSEGRDAETQYFGPGTRLLVL.

The CDR3 reads CASSPLWGGGETQYF. Written as DNA, the CDR3 is TGTGCCAGCAGCCCCCTATGGGGGGGAGGAGAGACCCAGTACTTC. V and J are TRBV6-5 and TRBJ2-5, with 7 bases identical to TRBD2. Germline CDR1 MNHEY, CDR2 SVGAGI. With 6 bases clipped from V and 4 bases from J, the junction kept 11 bases outside the gene matches. This CDR3 has 15 amino acids.

The chain employs TRBV30 and TRBJ1-2, with a tentative D call TRBD1 (6 bases). The CDR3 is 12 amino acids. Trimming took 1 base from V and 14 from J, leaving 17 bases between them. CDR1 and CDR2 (germline): GTSNPN, SVGIG (reference sequence). DNA of the CDR3: TGTGCCTGGAGTGACCAAACAGGGCACGGGACCTTC. Amino acids: CAWSDQTGHGTF.

V usage is TRBV6-6 and J usage is TRBJ1-6; 9 bases map to TRBD1. Losses at the gene ends were 6 bases for V and 9 bases for J; bases not matched to a gene: 12. Germline CDR1 and CDR2: MNHNY and SVGAGI (reference sequence). This CDR3 has 16 residues. CDR3 in DNA: TGTGCCAGCAGCCGCGGGGGACAGGGTCGGGGTTCACCCCTCCACTTT. Translating gives CASSRGGQGRGSPLHF.

This chain links TRBV11-3 with TRBJ2-3; possibly TRBD1 for D (5 bases). The CDR3 sequence is 15 residues long. Per germline, CDR1 SGHNT and CDR2 YENEEA. Trimming pared 1 base from V and 4 bases from J, leaving 12 bases between. DNA for the CDR3: TGTGCCAGCAGCTTAGGGGGCAGCAGGGCAGATACGCAGTATTTT. This gives the protein CASSLGGSRADTQYF.

This chain joins TRBV15 and TRBJ1-3; D not certain. The CDR3 totals 15 residues. Germline lookup yields CDR1 LNHNV and CDR2 YYDKDF (reference sequence). V was shortened by 5 bases and J by 0 bases, with 11 bases between the two germline ends. The CDR3 DNA follows: TGTGCCACCAGCCCCGGCGTCAGCTCTGGAAACACCATATATTTT. It translates to CATSPGVSSGNTIYF. Full variable domain (missing parts from reference TRBV15 and TRBJ1-3): DAMVIQNPRYQVTQFGKPVTLSCSQTLNHNVMYWYQQKSSQAPKLLFHYYDKDFNNEADTPDNFQSRRPNTSFCFLDIRSPGLGDTAMYLCATSPGVSSGNTIYFGEGSWLTVV.

This clone was observed a handful of times. This specimen includes other DNA sequences encoding the same CDR3. The CDR3 DNA is TGTGCCAGTAGTCGGACAGGAACTACAACTAATGAAAAACTGTTTTTT. This codes for CASSRTGTTTNEKLFF. V is TRBV19 and J is TRBJ1-4, with 7 bases aligning to TRBD1. Losses at the gene ends were 5 bases for V and 0 bases for J; bases not matched to a gene: 6. The germline CDR1 and CDR2 sequences are LNHDA and SQIVND (reference sequence). This CDR3 region has 16 residues.

This clone was counted between two and nine times. The rearrangement links TRBV19 to TRBJ2-1; 8 bases are shared with TRBD1. The CDR3 contains 13 residues. Germline loops: CDR1 LNHDA, CDR2 SQIVND (reference sequence). Trimming removed 6 bases from V and 6 bases from J; junction bases left unmatched: 4. CDR3 sequence: CASRNDRGNEQFF. In nucleotides, the CDR3 is TGTGCCAGTAGGAACGACAGGGGCAATGAGCAGTTCTTC.

The chain uses TRBV10-1 and TRBJ2-7; the D is unclear. From germline, CDR1 is WNHNN and CDR2 SYGVQD (reference sequence). CDR3 length equals 13 residues. Trimming took off 2 bases at V and 4 bases at J, with 9 bases between the two ends. CDR3 nucleotide sequence: TGCGCCAGCAGTGAGCTCTTAGGGTACGAGCAGTACTTC. Its translation is CASSELLGYEQYF.